One sample yielded the 8 T cell receptor beta chains listed below, sequenced in a study of OX40 agonist ivuxolimab in advanced cancers. Library method: the immunoSEQ multiplex PCR assay. Here the immuneACCESS table is served through TCRdb, limited to in-frame sequences with V and J called. Missing clones are a known gap in these copies; in checked studies unresolved V genes cover under half, and the rest lacks a known reason. The sample table holds 35,000 to 40,000 clones, of which roughly 82% were seen once. The ten biggest clones cover 1.5% to 2% of the sample. Here the sequenced sample was CD4+ or CD8+ T cells sorted from blood, taken in a trial of the OX40 agonist ivuxolimab. These receptors all come from an adult with an advanced solid tumor such as melanoma, head and neck, liver or kidney cancer.

The CDR3 reads CASSPQSQGLNEQFF. DNA of the CDR3: TGTGCCAGCTCACCACAGTCGCAGGGCCTCAATGAGCAGTTCTTC. The rearrangement joins TRBV18 to TRBJ2-1, with D possibly matching TRBD1 (5 bases). Deletions cut 1 base from V and 6 bases from J, with 13 bases between. The CDR3 spans 15 residues. Germline values: CDR1 KGHSH, CDR2 LQKENI.

The rearrangement joins TRBV9 to TRBJ2-3; possibly TRBD1 for D (6 bases). CDR1 and CDR2 (germline): SGDLS, YYNGEE. V dropped 0 bases and J dropped 0 bases, with 8 bases sitting between them. The length of the CDR3 is 15 residues. The CDR3 sequence: CASSVVGTSTDTQYF. CDR3 bases: TGTGCCAGCAGCGTAGTGGGGACAAGCACAGATACGCAGTATTTT.

The rearrangement links TRBV7-2 to TRBJ1-4; no definite D call. The germline V gene has CDR1 SGHTA and CDR2 FQGNSA. The CDR3 is made up of 14 amino acids. V was cut by 3 bases and J by 5 bases, with 10 bases left in between. CDR3 sequence reads: CASSFVLGNEKLFF. CDR3 DNA sequence: TGTGCCAGCAGCTTCGTCCTCGGGAATGAAAAACTGTTTTTT.

This clone was counted once. This chain uses TRBV19 with TRBJ2-7; 10 bases are shared with TRBD2. Germline V lookup: CDR1 LNHDA, CDR2 SQIVND (reference sequence). V lost 7 bases, J lost 4 bases, and 7 bases stayed unmatched. CDR3 length equals 14 residues. CDR3 sequence (DNA): TGTGCCAGTAAGGCTAGCGGGGGCCGGTACGAGCAGTACTTC. Its protein is CASKASGGRYEQYF. The full variable domain, with the rest looked up from reference TRBV19 and TRBJ2-7, is DGGITQSPKYLFRKEGQNVTLSCEQNLNHDAMYWYRQDPGQGLRLIYYSQIVNDFQKGDIAEGYSVSREKKESFPLTVTSAQKNPTAFYLCASKASGGRYEQYFGPGTRLTVT.

J is TRBJ1-1 and V is TRBV6-1; D is uncertain. The V and J ends lost 6 bases and 1 base respectively, with 9 bases between them. CDR1 is MNHNS and CDR2 is SASEGT in the germline V gene. This CDR3 contains 13 residues. Here the CDR3 reads CASRRGGNTEAFF. CDR3 sequence (DNA): TGTGCCAGCAGAAGAGGTGGGAACACTGAAGCTTTCTTT.

Only one count was recorded for this clone. This rearrangement joins TRBV7-9 to TRBJ1-3, with D possibly TRBD1 on 6 matching bases. V was shortened by 1 base and J by 0 bases, with 10 bases between the two germline ends. The CDR3 contains 16 residues. Looked up from germline, CDR1 is SEHNR and CDR2 is FQNEAQ (reference sequence). The CDR3 nucleotides are TGTGCCAGCAGCTTAGTGCGGGGGCCCTCTGGAAACACCATATATTTT. Residues: CASSLVRGPSGNTIYF.

The CDR3 region is CASRRTVADTEAFF. The DNA for the CDR3 is TGTGCCAGCAGGCGAACAGTGGCGGACACTGAAGCTTTCTTT. The chain uses TRBV28 and TRBJ1-1; D is undetermined. From germline, CDR1 is MDHEN and CDR2 SYDVKM. The CDR3 length is 14 residues. V lost 6 bases and J 3 bases, leaving 14 bases between the germline ends.

V is TRBV9 and J is TRBJ1-1; TRBD1 might be the D (6 bases). V gave up 2 bases and J gave up 4 bases, with 18 bases separating them. The CDR3 extends over 16 amino acids. Per the germline V gene, CDR1 is SGDLS and CDR2 is YYNGEE. The CDR3 nucleotides read TGTGCCAGCAGCGTTAGCTCGGGGGCGATCGGCACTGAAGCTTTCTTT. Translation: CASSVSSGAIGTEAFF.